The text below deals with one T cell receptor (beta chain). These data come from a study of CD8 T cells in Susac syndrome. Study-wide context: Among the Susac syndrome patients sequenced, six had active disease and about eight were in remission. When blood was drawn, patients with Susac syndrome were on intravenous immunoglobulin alone, on corticosteroids, or therapy-naive.

This CDR3 has 13 residues. V lost 9 bases and J lost 8, with 14 bases in between. Germline CDR1 MRHNA, CDR2 SNTAGT. Sequencing of TCR beta was performed on blood CD8+ T cells and on blood CD4+ T cells. Recently defined diagnostic criteria for definite or probable disease were fulfilled by Susac syndrome patients. With random hexamers, reverse transcription was performed on about 0.5 to 1 ug of RNA. TCRdb reprocessed the immunoSEQ multiplex PCR reads with MiXCR, giving one entry per CDR3 protein. The table lists 85,000 to 95,000 distinct CDR3 sequences, 85% to 95% of them singletons. This chain uses TRBV6-4 with TRBJ1-6; possibly TRBD1 for D (6 bases). This clonotype was obtained from a human donor with Susac syndrome. Material for sequencing was CD4+ T cells from PBMCs. The CDR3 DNA follows: TGTGCCAGTGCGGTGGCAGGGGATTCACCCCTCCACTTT. It encodes CASAVAGDSPLHF.